These 20 T cell receptor beta chains were sequenced from one sample in a study of T cell clonality in common variable immunodeficiency (dated by TCRdb to between 2014 and 2017). The paper as a whole reports these results and caveats: Fewer deletions and N-nucleotide insertions were reportedly observed in CVID TCRbeta sequences, and highly modified clones with 13 or more V deletions were reportedly absent from CVID TCRbeta sequences.

The method was the immunoSEQ multiplex PCR assay. Not all clones reach the TCRdb copy of this immuneACCESS table, which keeps in-frame sequences only. Checked studies attribute under half of the gap to unresolved V genes and leave the rest unexplained. The table notes 25,000 or so clones here, none of them singletons. The ten largest clones take up approximately 8.9% of the sample. These receptors have no known antigen. The specimen sequenced was peripheral blood mononuclear cells. These receptors were obtained from a human donor with common variable immunodeficiency.

This clone appeared a few times. The sequence runs out 3 residues before the end of the CDR3; the remainder is reconstructed from the germline J gene. The V call is TRBV18, the J call TRBJ2-1, with D possibly being TRBD1 (6 bases). The CDR3 has 15 amino acids. V shed 3 bases and J shed 3 bases, with 12 bases lying between them. Germline CDR1 reads KGHSH; CDR2 reads LQKENI. The sequenced CDR3 bases are TGTGCCAGCTCACCCGGGACAATAGACTACAATGAG. Translation: CASSPGTIDYNE. The entire CDR3 protein reads CASSPGTIDYNEQFF.

A word on this clone: The CDR3 end lies 3 residues beyond the end of the read and is filled in from the germline J gene. The V call is TRBV5-6, the J call TRBJ1-2, with D perhaps matching TRBD1 (6 bases). This CDR3 is 13 amino acids long. CDR1 SGHDT and CDR2 YYEEEE come from the germline V gene. The germline V and J ends were trimmed by 2 bases and 7 bases, with 12 bases remaining between them. The CDR3 sequence is CASSLGGESGYTF. The sequenced part of the CDR3 DNA is TGTGCCAGCAGCTTAGGGGGAGAGTCTGGC.

CDR3 protein: CASSAQGANEKLFF. CDR3 bases read: TGTGCCAGCAGTGCACAGGGGGCTAATGAAAAA. The chain employs TRBV2 and TRBJ1-4; 8 bases fit TRBD1. The DNA ends 3 residues before the CDR3 does, and the rest of the CDR3 is filled in from the germline J gene. Germline lookup yields CDR1 SNHLY and CDR2 FYNNEI. V gave up 4 bases and J gave up 3 bases; unmatched junction bases: 1. The CDR3 is 14 amino acids.

Notes on this clone: The read terminates 3 residues ahead of where the CDR3 ends, so the germline J gene completes it. The rearrangement uses TRBV7-3 and TRBJ2-3; no clear D gene. CDR3 length: 15 residues. The germline V and J ends were trimmed by 1 base and 1 base, with 9 bases remaining between them. CDR1 SGHTA and CDR2 FQGTGA come from the germline V gene. CDR3: CASSLNPGRTDTQYF. Partial CDR3 DNA: TGTGCCAGCAGCTTAAATCCAGGTCGCACAGATACG.

This clone was seen a few times. With the read ending 3 residues before the CDR3 end, the germline J gene is used to fill in that end. The rearrangement links TRBV7-2 to TRBJ2-3, with TRBD1 matching 10 bases. There are 15 residues in the CDR3. CDR1 and CDR2 from the germline V gene are SGHTA and FQGNSA. The V gene end was trimmed by 4 bases and the J gene end by 6 bases; junction bases not matched to a gene: 7. The part of the CDR3 DNA that was read is TGTGCCAGCAGCTCCGAGACAGGGGGCATGGATACG. Its protein product is CASSSETGGMDT. The whole CDR3 region reads CASSSETGGMDTQYF.

For this clone: The read stops 3 residues short of the end of the CDR3; the missing end is completed from the germline J gene. This chain joins TRBV6-1 and TRBJ1-6; a possible D gene is TRBD1 (6 bases). In germline, CDR1 is MNHNS, CDR2 SASEGT. The CDR3 length is 14 residues. The V gene lost 4 bases and the J gene lost 9 bases, with 13 bases spanning the gap. The CDR3 loop reads CASSVKGGGSPLHF. The part of the CDR3 DNA that was read is TGTGCCAGCAGTGTAAAGGGAGGGGGTTCACCC.

Many counts were recorded for this clone. The read ends 3 residues shy of where the CDR3 ends; the end is completed using the germline J gene. V and J are TRBV28 and TRBJ1-1, with D perhaps matching TRBD1 (5 bases). Germline CDR1 reads MDHEN; CDR2 reads SYDVKM. The length of the CDR3 is 11 residues. CDR3 bases read: TGTGCCAGCAATTTCAGGGCGGAA. Its protein is CASNFRAE. The full CDR3 protein is CASNFRAEAFF.

This clone was found a few times. The DNA read from the CDR3 is TGTGCCAGCTCACCGGGACAGGGGAGGAATTCACCC. Residues: CASSPGQGRNSP. The entire CDR3 protein is CASSPGQGRNSPLHF. The rearrangement joins TRBV18 to TRBJ1-6; 10 nucleotides match TRBD1. The sequence runs out 3 residues before the end of the CDR3; the remainder is reconstructed from the germline J gene. The germline CDR1 and CDR2 sequences are KGHSH and LQKENI. Trimming removed 3 bases from V and 7 bases from J; junction bases left unmatched: 3. CDR3 length: 15 residues.

This clone has a count of ten or more. The read finishes 3 residues shy of the CDR3 end, and the germline J gene is used to complete it. The V and J genes are TRBV18 and TRBJ1-2, with 11 nucleotides matching TRBD1. Germline lookup yields CDR1 KGHSH and CDR2 LQKENI. This CDR3 has 15 amino acids. V shed 3 bases and J 1 base; nucleotides not matched to a gene: 1. The CDR3 loop is CASSPGTGGNYGYTF. The sequenced part of the CDR3 DNA is TGTGCCAGCTCACCCGGGACAGGGGGTAACTATGGC.

This clone was picked up many times. The CDR3 extends 3 residues past the end of the read, so its final part is completed from the germline J gene. V and J are TRBV18 and TRBJ1-2, with D possibly matching TRBD1 (5 bases). The CDR3 is 16 amino acids. Germline assignment: CDR1 KGHSH and CDR2 LQKENI. Trimming took off 1 base at V and 1 base at J, with 13 bases between the two ends. CDR3 region: CASSPLDSSYNYGYTF. Incomplete CDR3 DNA: TGTGCCAGCTCACCACTCGACAGTTCTTATAACTATGGC.

Ten or more counts support this clone. The read stops 3 residues short of the end of the CDR3; the missing end is completed from the germline J gene. The rearrangement uses TRBV10-1 and TRBJ2-3; 10 bases are a match to TRBD2. This CDR3 has 13 amino acids. V was clipped by 7 bases and J by 3 bases; unmatched bases: 1. Germline V CDR1 and CDR2: WNHNN, SYGVQD (reference sequence). CDR3 DNA (partial): TGCGCCAGCACTAGCGGGAGTACAGATACG. Encoded protein: CASTSGSTDT. In full, the CDR3 is CASTSGSTDTQYF.

For this clone: The read terminates 3 residues before the CDR3 end, so the remaining end is supplied by the germline J gene. This chain joins TRBV2 and TRBJ2-2; 12 nucleotides match TRBD1. The CDR3 sequence is 19 residues long. With 3 bases clipped from V and 4 bases from J, the junction kept 12 bases outside the gene matches. Germline lookup yields CDR1 SNHLY and CDR2 FYNNEI. The CDR3 spells CASSDFRGGQGASTGELFF. The CDR3 bases that were read are TGTGCCAGCAGTGATTTTCGCGGGGGACAGGGGGCAAGCACCGGGGAG.

This clone was seen ten or more times. Sequencing ends 3 residues short of the CDR3 end; the germline J gene provides the rest. The chain combines TRBV12-3 or TRBV12-4 with TRBJ1-6, with D possibly being TRBD1 (5 bases). Trimming removed 7 bases at V and 2 bases at J, with 15 bases between. The CDR3 totals 16 residues. Partial CDR3 DNA: TGTGCCAGCAACCGGGGGGGGAAAACCTATAATTCACCC. It translates to CASNRGGKTYNSP. Given in full, the CDR3 is CASNRGGKTYNSPLHF.

Ten or more counts support this clone. Read sequence stops 3 residues before the CDR3 end, and the germline J gene provides the missing end. V is TRBV6-2 or TRBV6-3 and J is TRBJ2-3, with TRBD2 matching 12 bases. The CDR3 has 16 amino acids. Trimming removed 6 bases from V and 1 base from J; junction bases left unmatched: 5. Germline V gives CDR1 MNHEY, CDR2 SVGEGT. The part of the CDR3 DNA that was read is TGTGCCAGCAGGCCCCCTAGCGGGGGGGGCACAGATACG. It is translated as CASRPPSGGGTDT. Given in full, the CDR3 is CASRPPSGGGTDTQYF.

This clone turned up a few times. The observed sequence ends 3 residues before the CDR3 terminus, with the missing tail filled in from the germline J gene. The chain links TRBV6-2 or TRBV6-3 to TRBJ2-7; the match to TRBD2 covers 9 bases. The CDR3 runs 15 residues. CDR1 and CDR2 (germline): MNHEY, SVGEGT. Trimming took 6 bases from V and 0 from J; bases not matched to a gene: 6. CDR3 DNA (partial): TGTGCCAGCAGACATAGCGGGAGAAACTCCTACGAG. Translation gives CASRHSGRNSYE. The complete CDR3 reads CASRHSGRNSYEQYF.

This clone was counted ten times or more. The DNA ends 3 residues before the CDR3 does, and the rest of the CDR3 is filled in from the germline J gene. V and J are TRBV2 and TRBJ2-7; D remains unclear. The V gene lost 3 bases and the J gene lost 4 bases, with 7 bases spanning the gap. CDR1 and CDR2 from the germline V gene are SNHLY and FYNNEI. CDR3 length: 12 amino acids. Here the CDR3 reads CASSELGYEQYF. Incomplete CDR3 DNA: TGTGCCAGCAGTGAGCTCGGGTACGAG.

This clone occurred a few times. The sequence runs out 3 residues before the end of the CDR3; the remainder is reconstructed from the germline J gene. This chain connects TRBV7-3 to TRBJ2-1; 10 bases match TRBD2. The CDR3 covers 14 residues. Germline CDR1 and CDR2: SGHTA and FQGTGA. V lost 4 bases, J lost 8 bases, and 5 bases stayed unmatched. The sequenced CDR3 bases are TGTGCCAGCAGCTCAGCGGGGGGGCAGGATGAG. Encoded protein: CASSSAGGQDE. The CDR3, in full, reads CASSSAGGQDEQFF.

This clone was detected ten times or more. From the germline J gene comes the end of the CDR3, since the read stops 3 residues before it. The J gene is TRBJ2-1, the V gene TRBV7-9; possible D gene TRBD1, 5 bases. This CDR3 comprises 14 residues. Germline lookup yields CDR1 SEHNR and CDR2 FQNEAQ (reference sequence). V was shortened by 1 base and J by 6 bases, with 10 bases between the two germline ends. The DNA read from the CDR3 is TGTGCCAGCAGCTTAGTGGGGCGCGGCAATGAG. It is translated as CASSLVGRGNE. In full, the CDR3 reads CASSLVGRGNEQFF.

Worth noting for this clone: The CDR3 goes on 3 residues after the read ends, and that part is filled in from the germline J gene. V is TRBV20-1 and J is TRBJ2-7; the match to TRBD2 covers 8 bases. Germline V gene lookup returns CDR1 DFQATT and CDR2 SNEGSKA (reference sequence). J was trimmed by 5 bases and V by 6 bases; bases with no gene match: 12. CDR3 length: 14 amino acids. The CDR3 sequence: CSAVIHPAGDEQYF. The part of the CDR3 DNA that was read is TGCAGTGCCGTCATACATCCAGCGGGAGACGAG.

This clone has at least ten counts. Read coverage stops 3 residues before the CDR3 terminus; the germline J gene supplies the remainder. The V call is TRBV11-2, the J call TRBJ2-5; possibly TRBD1 for D (5 bases). This CDR3 comprises 12 residues. Deletions cut 5 bases from V and 2 bases from J, with 6 bases between. Looked up from germline, CDR1 is SGHAT and CDR2 is FQNNGV. The CDR3 here is CASSRQQETQYF. The CDR3 bases that were read are TGTGCCAGCAGCAGACAGCAAGAGACC.